This T cell receptor beta chain is from a study of T-cell memory formation after mild COVID-19. Across the whole study: For the most part, TCR clusters were specific to one donor.

This CDR3 contains 13 residues. The V end was cut by 5 bases, the J end by 5 bases, with 13 bases between. Germline CDR1 reads SEHNR; CDR2 reads FQNEAQ (reference sequence). Each CDR3 protein is one row after TCRdb ran MiXCR on the 5' RACE reads. The sample yields roughly 150,000 distinct CDR3 sequences, approximately 26% seen once. This chain links TRBV7-9 with TRBJ2-7; D remains unclear. This clonotype was obtained from an adult woman who had mild COVID-19 (a few samples of this study predate the infection). Cell type and time point are not known. Sequenced: PBMCs or a T cell subset sorted from them (not recorded which). The CDR3 here is CASSPDVENEQYF. In DNA, the CDR3 is TGTGCCAGCAGCCCGGACGTGGAGAACGAGCAGTACTTC.